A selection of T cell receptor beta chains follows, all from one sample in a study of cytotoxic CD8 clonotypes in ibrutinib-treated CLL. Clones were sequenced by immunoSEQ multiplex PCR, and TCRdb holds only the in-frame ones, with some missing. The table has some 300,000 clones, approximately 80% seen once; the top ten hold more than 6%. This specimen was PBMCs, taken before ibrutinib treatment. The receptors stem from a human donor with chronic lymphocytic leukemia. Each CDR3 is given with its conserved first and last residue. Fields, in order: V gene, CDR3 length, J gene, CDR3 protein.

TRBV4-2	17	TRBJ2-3	CASSQSMDTGITDTQYF
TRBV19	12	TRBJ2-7	CASSIWGNEQYF
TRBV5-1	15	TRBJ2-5	CASSFESRSGETQYF
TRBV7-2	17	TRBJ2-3	CASSLFHPSASTDTQYF
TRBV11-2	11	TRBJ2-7	CASSPSYEQYF
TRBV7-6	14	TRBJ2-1	CASSSLSRGDEQFF
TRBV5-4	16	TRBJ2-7	CASSWGAGSSTYEQYF
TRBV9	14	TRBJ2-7	CASSPTGTSYEQYF
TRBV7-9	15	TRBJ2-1	CASSLGLAEYNEQFF
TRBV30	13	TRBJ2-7	CAWTGQGFYEQYF
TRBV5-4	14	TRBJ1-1	CASSEDILSYRAFF
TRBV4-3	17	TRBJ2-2	CASSQDSRDRGNGELFF
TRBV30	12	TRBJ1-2	CAWSESNYGYTF
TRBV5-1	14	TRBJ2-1	CASRLAGDSDEQFF
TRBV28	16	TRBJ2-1	CASSRLSDRGYNEQFF
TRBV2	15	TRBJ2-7	CASSVRTASSYEQYF
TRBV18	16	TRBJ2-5	CASSPRTSGSGETQYF
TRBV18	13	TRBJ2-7	CASSPGEGYEQYF
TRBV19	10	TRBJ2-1	CASRSNEQFF
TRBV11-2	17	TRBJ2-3	CASSLEQGLAGTDTQYF
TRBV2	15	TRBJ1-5	CASSDQGNLNQPQHF
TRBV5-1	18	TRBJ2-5	CASSLPQTGQAGEETQYF
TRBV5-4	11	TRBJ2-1	CASSTAHEQFF
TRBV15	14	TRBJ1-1	CATSIITANTEAFF
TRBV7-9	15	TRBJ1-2	CASSPKAGTSYGYTF
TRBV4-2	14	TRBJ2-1	CASSQDRSVGKQFF
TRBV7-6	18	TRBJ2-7	CASSSGPGLEGVNYEQYF
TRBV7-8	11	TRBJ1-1	CASSLDTEAFF
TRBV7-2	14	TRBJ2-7	CASSLVQLSYEQYF
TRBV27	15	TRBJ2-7	CASSPEGYSSYEQYF
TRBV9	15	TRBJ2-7	CASSEEPGPFYEQYF
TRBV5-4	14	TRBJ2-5	CASSSPGPAETQYF
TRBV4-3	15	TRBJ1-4	CASSQDGTNNEKLFF
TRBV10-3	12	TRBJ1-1	CAISVGGTEAFF
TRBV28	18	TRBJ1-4	CASSPPGTFIAGLEKLFF
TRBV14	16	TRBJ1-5	CASSHSGTGGNQPQHF